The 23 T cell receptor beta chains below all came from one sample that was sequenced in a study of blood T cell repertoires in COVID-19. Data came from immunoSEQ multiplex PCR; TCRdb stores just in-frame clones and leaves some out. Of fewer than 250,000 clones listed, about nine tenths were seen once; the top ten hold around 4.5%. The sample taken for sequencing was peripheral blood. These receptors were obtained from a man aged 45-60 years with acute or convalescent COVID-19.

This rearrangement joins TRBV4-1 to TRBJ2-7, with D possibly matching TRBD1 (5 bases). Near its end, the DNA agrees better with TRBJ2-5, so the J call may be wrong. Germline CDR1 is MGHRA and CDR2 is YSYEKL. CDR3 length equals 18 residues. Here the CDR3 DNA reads TGCGCCAGCAGCCAAGAAATCCTCCTGGCAGGGATACAAGAGACCCAGTACTTC. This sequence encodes CASSQEILLAGIQETQYF.

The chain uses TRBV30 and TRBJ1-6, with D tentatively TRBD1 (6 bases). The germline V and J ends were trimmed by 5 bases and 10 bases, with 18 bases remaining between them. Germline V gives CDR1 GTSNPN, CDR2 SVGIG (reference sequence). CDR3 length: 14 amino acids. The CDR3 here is CAWDIQGTISPLHF. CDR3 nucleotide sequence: TGTGCCTGGGACATACAGGGCACGATCTCACCCCTCCACTTT.

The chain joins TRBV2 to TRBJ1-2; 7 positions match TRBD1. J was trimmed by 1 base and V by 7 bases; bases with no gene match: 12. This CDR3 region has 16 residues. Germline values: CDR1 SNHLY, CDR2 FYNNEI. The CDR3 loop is CASNSRTGGFNYGYTF. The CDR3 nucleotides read TGTGCCAGCAACTCTCGGACAGGCGGGTTTAACTATGGCTACACCTTC.

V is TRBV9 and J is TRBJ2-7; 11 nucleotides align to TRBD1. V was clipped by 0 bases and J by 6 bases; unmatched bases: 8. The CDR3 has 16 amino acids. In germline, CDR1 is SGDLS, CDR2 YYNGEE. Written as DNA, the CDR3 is TGTGCCAGCAGCGTAGTCGGGACAGGGGGGCCAGCCGAGCAGTACTTC. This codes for CASSVVGTGGPAEQYF.

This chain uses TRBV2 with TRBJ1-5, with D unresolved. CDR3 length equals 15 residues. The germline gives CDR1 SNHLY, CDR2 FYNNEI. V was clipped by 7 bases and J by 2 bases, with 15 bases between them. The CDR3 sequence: CASMAGGKGNQPQHF. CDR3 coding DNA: TGTGCCAGCATGGCGGGCGGAAAGGGCAATCAGCCCCAGCATTTT. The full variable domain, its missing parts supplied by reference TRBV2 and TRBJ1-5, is EPEVTQTPSHQVTQMGQEVILRCVPISNHLYFYWYRQILGQKVEFLVSFYNNEISEKSEIFDDQFSVERPDGSNFTLKIRSTKLEDSAMYFCASMAGGKGNQPQHFGDGTRLSIL.

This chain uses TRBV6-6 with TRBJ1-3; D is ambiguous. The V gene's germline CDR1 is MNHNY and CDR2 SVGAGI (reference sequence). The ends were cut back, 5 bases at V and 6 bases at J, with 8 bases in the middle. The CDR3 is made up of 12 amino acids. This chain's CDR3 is CASSGGENTIYF. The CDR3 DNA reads TGTGCCAGCAGTGGCGGTGAAAACACCATATATTTT.

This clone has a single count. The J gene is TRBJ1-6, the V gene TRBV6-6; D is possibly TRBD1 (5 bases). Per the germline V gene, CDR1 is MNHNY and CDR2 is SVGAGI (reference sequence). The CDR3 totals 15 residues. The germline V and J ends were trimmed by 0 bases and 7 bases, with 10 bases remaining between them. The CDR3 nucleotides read TGTGCCAGCAGTTACTCGAACAGGTGGAATTCACCCCTCCACTTT. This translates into CASSYSNRWNSPLHF.

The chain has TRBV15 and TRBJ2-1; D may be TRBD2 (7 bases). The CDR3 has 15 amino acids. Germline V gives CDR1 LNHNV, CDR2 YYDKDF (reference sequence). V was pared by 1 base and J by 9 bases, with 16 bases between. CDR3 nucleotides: TGTGCCACCAGCAGAGGTGGGGGGGGGCATTTTGAGCAGTTCTTC. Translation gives CATSRGGGGHFEQFF.

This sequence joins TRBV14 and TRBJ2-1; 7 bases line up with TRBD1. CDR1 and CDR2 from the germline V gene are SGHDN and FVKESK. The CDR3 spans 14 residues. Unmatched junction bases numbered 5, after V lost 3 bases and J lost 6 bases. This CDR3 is CASSQISGGNEQFF. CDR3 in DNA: TGTGCCAGCAGCCAGATCTCAGGGGGCAATGAGCAGTTCTTC.

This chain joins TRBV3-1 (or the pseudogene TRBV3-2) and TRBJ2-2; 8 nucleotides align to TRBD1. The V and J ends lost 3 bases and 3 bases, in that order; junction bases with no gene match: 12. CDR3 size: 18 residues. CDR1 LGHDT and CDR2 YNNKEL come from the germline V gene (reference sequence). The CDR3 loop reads CASSHWGLQGADTGELFF. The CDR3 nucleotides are TGTGCCAGCAGCCATTGGGGCCTTCAGGGGGCCGACACCGGGGAGCTGTTTTTT.

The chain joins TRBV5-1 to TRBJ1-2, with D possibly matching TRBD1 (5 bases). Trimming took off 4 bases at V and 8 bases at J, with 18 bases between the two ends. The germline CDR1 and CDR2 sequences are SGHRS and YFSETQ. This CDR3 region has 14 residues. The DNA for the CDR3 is TGCGCCAGCAGCCGGGGAGGGGCTGTCGAGGGCTACACCTTC. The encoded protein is CASSRGGAVEGYTF. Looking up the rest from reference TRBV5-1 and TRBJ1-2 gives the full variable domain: KAGVTQTPRYLIKTRGQQVTLSCSPISGHRSVSWYQQTPGQGLQFLFEYFSETQRNKGNFPGRFSGRQFSNSRSEMNVSTLELGDSALYLCASSRGGAVEGYTFGSGTRLTVV.

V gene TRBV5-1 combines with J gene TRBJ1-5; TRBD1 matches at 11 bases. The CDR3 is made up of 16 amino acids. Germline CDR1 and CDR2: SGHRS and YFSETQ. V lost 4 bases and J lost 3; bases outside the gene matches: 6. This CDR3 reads CASSPGTGGNNQPQHF. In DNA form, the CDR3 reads TGCGCCAGCAGCCCCGGGACAGGGGGGAACAATCAGCCCCAGCATTTT.

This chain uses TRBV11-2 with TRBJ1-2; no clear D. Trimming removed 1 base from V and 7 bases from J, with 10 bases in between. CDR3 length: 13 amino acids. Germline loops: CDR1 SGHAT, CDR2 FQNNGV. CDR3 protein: CASSLGGGFGYTF. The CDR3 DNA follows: TGTGCCAGCAGCTTAGGAGGTGGGTTTGGCTACACCTTC.

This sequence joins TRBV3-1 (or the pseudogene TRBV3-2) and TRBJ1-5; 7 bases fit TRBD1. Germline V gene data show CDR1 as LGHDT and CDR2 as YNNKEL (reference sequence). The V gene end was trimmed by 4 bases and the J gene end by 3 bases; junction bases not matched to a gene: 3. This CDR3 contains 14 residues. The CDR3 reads CASSRQGNNQPQHF. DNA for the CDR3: TGTGCCAGCAGCCGACAGGGAAACAATCAGCCCCAGCATTTT.

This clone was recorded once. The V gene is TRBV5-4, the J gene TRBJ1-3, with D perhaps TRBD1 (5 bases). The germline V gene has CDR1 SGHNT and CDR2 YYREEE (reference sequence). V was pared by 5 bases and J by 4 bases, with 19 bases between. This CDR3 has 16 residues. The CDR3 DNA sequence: TGTGCCAGCAGTTTCGGAGGGGAGAGAATAGGAAACACCATATATTTT. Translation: CASSFGGERIGNTIYF.

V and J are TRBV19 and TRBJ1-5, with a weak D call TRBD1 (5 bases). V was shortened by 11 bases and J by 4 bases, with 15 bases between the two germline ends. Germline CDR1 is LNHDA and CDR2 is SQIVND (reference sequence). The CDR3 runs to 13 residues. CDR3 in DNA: TGTGCCGGGGGGAGGGGAACAAATCAGCCCCAGCATTTT. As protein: CAGGRGTNQPQHF.

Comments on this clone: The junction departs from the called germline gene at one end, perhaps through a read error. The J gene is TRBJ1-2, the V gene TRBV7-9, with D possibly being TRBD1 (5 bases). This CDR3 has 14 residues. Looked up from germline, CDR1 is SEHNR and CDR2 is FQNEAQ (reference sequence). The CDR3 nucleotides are TGTGCCAGCAGCCGCCAGGGTCGGGACTATGGCCACACCTTC. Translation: CASSRQGRDYGHTF.

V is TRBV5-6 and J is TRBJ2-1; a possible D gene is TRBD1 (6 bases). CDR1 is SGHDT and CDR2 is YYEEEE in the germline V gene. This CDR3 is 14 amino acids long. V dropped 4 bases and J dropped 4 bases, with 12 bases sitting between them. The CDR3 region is CASSQRTEYNEQFF. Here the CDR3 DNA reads TGTGCCAGCAGCCAGCGGACAGAATACAATGAGCAGTTCTTC. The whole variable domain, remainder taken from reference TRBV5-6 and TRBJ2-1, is DAGVTQSPTHLIKTRGQQVTLRCSPKSGHDTVSWYQQALGQGPQFIFQYYEEEERQRGNFPDRFSGHQFPNYSSELNVNALLLGDSALYLCASSQRTEYNEQFFGPGTRLTVL.

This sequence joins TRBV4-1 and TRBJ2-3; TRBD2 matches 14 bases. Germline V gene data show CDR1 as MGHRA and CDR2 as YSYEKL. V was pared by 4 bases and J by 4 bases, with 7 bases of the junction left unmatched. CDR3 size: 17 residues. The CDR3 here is CASSPRLAGGPADTQYF. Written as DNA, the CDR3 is TGCGCCAGCAGCCCGAGACTAGCGGGGGGGCCAGCAGATACGCAGTATTTT.

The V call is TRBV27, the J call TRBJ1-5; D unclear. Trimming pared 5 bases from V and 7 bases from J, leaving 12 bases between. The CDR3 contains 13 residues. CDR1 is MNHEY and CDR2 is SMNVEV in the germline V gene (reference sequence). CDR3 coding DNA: TGTGCCAGCAGTCCGACCGTTAGCCAGCCCCAGCATTTT. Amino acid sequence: CASSPTVSQPQHF.

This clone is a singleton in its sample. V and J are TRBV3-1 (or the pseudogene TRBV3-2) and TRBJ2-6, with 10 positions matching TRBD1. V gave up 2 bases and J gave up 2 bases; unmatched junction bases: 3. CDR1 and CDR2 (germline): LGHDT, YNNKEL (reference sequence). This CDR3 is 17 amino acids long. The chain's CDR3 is CASSQPGTGAGANVLTF. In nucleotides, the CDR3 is TGTGCCAGCAGCCAACCCGGGACAGGGGCTGGGGCCAACGTCCTGACTTTC.

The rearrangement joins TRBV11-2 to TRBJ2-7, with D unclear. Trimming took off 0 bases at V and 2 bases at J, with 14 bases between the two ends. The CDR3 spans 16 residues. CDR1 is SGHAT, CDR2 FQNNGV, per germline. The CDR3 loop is CASSLDLADPPYEQYF. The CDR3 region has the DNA TGTGCCAGCAGCTTAGATTTGGCAGATCCCCCCTACGAGCAGTACTTC.

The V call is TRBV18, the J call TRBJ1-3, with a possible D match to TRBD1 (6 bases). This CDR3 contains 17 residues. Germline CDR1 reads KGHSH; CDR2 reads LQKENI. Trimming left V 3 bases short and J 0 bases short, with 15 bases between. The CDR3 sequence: CASSPTRDTFSGNTIYF. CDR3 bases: TGTGCCAGCTCACCTACGAGGGACACCTTCTCTGGAAACACCATATATTTT.